This TCR beta chain is from a study of blood T cell repertoires in COVID-19. In the study overall: Samples representing acute and convalescent COVID-19 were sourced from the United States, Italy and Spain. The analysed material was cDNA or gDNA that came from T cells, B-cell-depleted T cells, or PBMCs.

Original data processing: Scientists estimated how many nucleated cells there were by amplifying reference gene primers. Sequencing used immunoSEQ multiplex PCR; TCRdb keeps in-frame clones, though not all of them. That table is the source of V, J and clone size, and D and trimming were worked out from the DNA. Of about 240,000 clones listed, around 81% are singletons. Per germline, CDR1 MGHRA and CDR2 YSYEKL. This CDR3 contains 16 residues. V shed 0 bases and J 5 bases; nucleotides not matched to a gene: 7. The V and J genes are TRBV4-1 and TRBJ2-7, with 10 bases fitting TRBD1. This receptor was obtained from a man aged 30-40 years who had recovered from COVID-19. Material for sequencing was peripheral blood. CDR3 in amino acids: CASSQEGTGAVDEQYF. The DNA of the CDR3 is TGCGCCAGCAGCCAAGAAGGGACAGGGGCGGTGGACGAGCAGTACTTC.